Following are 18 T cell receptor beta chains from one sample sequenced in a study of vaccination effects on CD4 cells after COVID-19. This table comes from immunoSEQ multiplex PCR, and its TCRdb copy is limited to in-frame clones, with some not included. This table holds approximately 70,000 clones, 73% found once. No antigen has been assigned to these receptors. Antigen-specific CD4+ T cell clonotypes were called by their expansion after viral peptide-pool culture in ViraFEST. Researchers isolated CD4+ T cells once approximately eleven days of culture had elapsed. This individual contracted SARS-CoV-2 between March and December 2020, as verified by PCR. Sample: CD4+ T cells from PBMCs cultured with HIV peptides, taken before COVID-19 vaccination. Subset specified: HIV-1 Nef peptide pool negative control/reference culture. These receptors were collected from a human donor who had a prior SARS-CoV-2 infection.

The chain uses TRBV19 and TRBJ2-2; D unclear. The CDR3 loop spans 14 amino acids. Germline V gene lookup returns CDR1 LNHDA and CDR2 SQIVND (reference sequence). The V gene lost 4 bases and the J gene lost 2 bases, with 8 bases spanning the gap. The CDR3: CASSTAINTGELFF. In nucleotides, the CDR3 is TGTGCCAGTAGTACCGCCATAAACACCGGGGAGCTGTTTTTT. Using reference TRBV19 and TRBJ2-2 for the parts outside the CDR3, the full variable domain is DGGITQSPKYLFRKEGQNVTLSCEQNLNHDAMYWYRQDPGQGLRLIYYSQIVNDFQKGDIAEGYSVSREKKESFPLTVTSAQKNPTAFYLCASSTAINTGELFFGEGSRLTVL.

The chain employs TRBV30 and TRBJ1-6, with no clear D. V was pared by 5 bases and J by 7 bases, with 15 bases between. The CDR3 has 14 amino acids. Germline V gene data show CDR1 as GTSNPN and CDR2 as SVGIG (reference sequence). The CDR3 is CAWLDKGGNSPLHF. CDR3 DNA: TGTGCCTGGTTGGATAAGGGAGGGAATTCACCCCTCCACTTT.

This clone has just a few counts. V gene TRBV7-2 combines with J gene TRBJ1-2; 7 nucleotides line up with TRBD1. Germline CDR1 is SGHTA and CDR2 is FQGNSA. CDR3 length equals 13 residues. The junction had 7 bases not matched to a gene; V was cut back by 5 bases and J by 7 bases. The CDR3 protein is CASSHDRARGYTF. CDR3 bases: TGTGCCAGCAGCCACGACAGGGCGCGTGGCTACACCTTC.

V and J are TRBV9 and TRBJ2-3; 8 bases agree with TRBD1. After removal of 4 bases from V and 1 base from J, the junction contained 5 bases not matched to a gene. The CDR3 length is 15 residues. Germline V CDR1 and CDR2: SGDLS, YYNGEE. The CDR3 DNA reads as TGTGCCAGCAGCCCAGGGGGCGGACGCACAGATACGCAGTATTTT. This encodes CASSPGGGRTDTQYF.

This rearrangement joins TRBV5-4 to TRBJ2-1; TRBD2 matches at 13 bases. J was trimmed by 4 bases and V by 2 bases; bases with no gene match: 3. This CDR3 is 16 amino acids long. Germline values: CDR1 SGHNT, CDR2 YYREEE (reference sequence). The CDR3 DNA reads as TGTGCCAGCAGCTTCACTAGCGGGAGGGCTTACAATGAGCAGTTCTTC. It translates to CASSFTSGRAYNEQFF.

The chain couples TRBV5-1 to TRBJ2-6; possibly TRBD1 for D (5 bases). CDR1 is SGHRS and CDR2 is YFSETQ in the germline V gene. The CDR3 totals 17 residues. Trimming stripped 0 bases from V and 2 bases from J, with 12 bases between. CDR3 in DNA: TGCGCCAGCAGCTTGGCCCCAAAGACAGCTGGGGCCAACGTCCTGACTTTC. Protein: CASSLAPKTAGANVLTF.

The chain has TRBV19 and TRBJ1-2, with 7 bases matching TRBD1. Losses at the gene ends were 4 bases for V and 3 bases for J; bases not matched to a gene: 11. CDR3 length: 16 amino acids. The germline V gene encodes CDR1 LNHDA and CDR2 SQIVND (reference sequence). CDR3 protein: CASSTTLGQAHYGYTF. CDR3 in DNA: TGTGCCAGTAGTACCACCCTAGGACAGGCCCACTATGGCTACACCTTC. Variable domain in full (rest from reference TRBV19 and TRBJ1-2): DGGITQSPKYLFRKEGQNVTLSCEQNLNHDAMYWYRQDPGQGLRLIYYSQIVNDFQKGDIAEGYSVSREKKESFPLTVTSAQKNPTAFYLCASSTTLGQAHYGYTFGSGTRLTVV.

The V and J genes are TRBV9 and TRBJ2-4; 7 positions agree with TRBD2. CDR1 is SGDLS and CDR2 is YYNGEE in the germline V gene. J was trimmed by 9 bases and V by 0 bases; bases with no gene match: 9. The CDR3 sequence is 15 residues long. CDR3 loop: CASSVALGGEGIQYF. The CDR3 nucleotides read TGTGCCAGCAGCGTAGCTTTGGGGGGGGAAGGCATTCAGTACTTC.

The chain couples TRBV2 to TRBJ1-5; no clear D gene. This CDR3 region has 16 residues. The V gene lost 6 bases and the J gene lost 0 bases, with 15 bases spanning the gap. CDR1 and CDR2 (germline): SNHLY, FYNNEI. The CDR3, as DNA: TGTGCCAGCAGCGGACGGAGTGGCCGTAGCAATCAGCCCCAGCATTTT. Translation gives CASSGRSGRSNQPQHF.

V usage is TRBV6-6 and J usage is TRBJ1-6; D unclear. Per the germline V gene, CDR1 is MNHNY and CDR2 is SVGAGI (reference sequence). This CDR3 has 14 residues. Trimming left V 11 bases short and J 7 bases short, with 18 bases between. The CDR3 reads CAVRFGSGNSPLHF. Written as DNA, the CDR3 is TGTGCCGTCCGGTTCGGGTCGGGAAATTCACCCCTCCACTTT.

The chain combines TRBV9 with TRBJ1-5; D unresolved. Germline lookup yields CDR1 SGDLS and CDR2 YYNGEE. This CDR3 region has 15 residues. V was pared by 0 bases and J by 3 bases, with 10 bases between. The CDR3 nucleotides are TGTGCCAGCAGCGTAGATTTCGGGGTCAATCAGCCCCAGCATTTT. This codes for CASSVDFGVNQPQHF.

This clone was counted only a few times. CDR3 in DNA: TGTGCCACCAGCCCTACCCAGGGGGCTGGGGATGAAAAACTGTTTTTT. Residues: CATSPTQGAGDEKLFF. V and J are TRBV15 and TRBJ1-4; TRBD1 agrees at 8 bases. The CDR3 is 16 amino acids. The ends lost 5 bases at V and 6 bases at J; junction bases unmatched: 11. Germline V gene lookup returns CDR1 LNHNV and CDR2 YYDKDF (reference sequence).

This chain joins TRBV6-5 and TRBJ2-3, with 8 nucleotides matching TRBD2. V lost 6 bases and J lost 0; bases outside the gene matches: 5. The CDR3 totals 15 residues. Germline V gene data show CDR1 as MNHEY and CDR2 as SVGAGI. This CDR3 is CASRVAGKSTDTQYF. CDR3 coding DNA: TGTGCCAGCAGGGTAGCGGGGAAGAGCACAGATACGCAGTATTTT.

This chain joins TRBV5-4 and TRBJ1-2; TRBD1 matches at 8 bases. The V segment lost 5 bases and the J segment 4 bases; nucleotides outside the gene matches: 4. In germline, CDR1 is SGHNT, CDR2 YYREEE (reference sequence). The CDR3 is made up of 13 amino acids. CDR3 bases: TGTGCCAGCAGACCGACAGGGGTCTATGGCTACACCTTC. Protein product: CASRPTGVYGYTF. The complete variable domain, with remaining parts taken from reference TRBV5-4 and TRBJ1-2, reads ETGVTQSPTHLIKTRGQQVTLRCSSQSGHNTVSWYQQALGQGPQFIFQYYREEENGRGNFPPRFSGLQFPNYSSELNVNALELDDSALYLCASRPTGVYGYTFGSGTRLTVV.

The chain combines TRBV7-2 with TRBJ2-7; 14 nucleotides agree with TRBD2. CDR3 length equals 16 residues. V lost 4 bases and J lost 4; bases outside the gene matches: 6. The V gene's germline CDR1 is SGHTA and CDR2 FQGNSA. CDR3 residues: CASSSRTSGRLYEQYF. The CDR3, as DNA: TGTGCCAGCAGCTCCCGGACTAGCGGGAGGCTATACGAGCAGTACTTC.

This chain joins TRBV5-8 and TRBJ1-3; D possibly corresponds to TRBD1 (5 bases). Trimming took 0 bases from V and 8 from J, leaving 12 bases between them. This CDR3 is 14 amino acids long. The germline V gene encodes CDR1 SGHTS and CDR2 YDEGEE. In DNA, the CDR3 is TGTGCCAGCAGCTTGGCCCAGTCGGGACACACCATATATTTT. As protein: CASSLAQSGHTIYF.

The gene calls are TRBV2 and TRBJ1-1, with 8 nucleotides matching TRBD1. CDR1 and CDR2 from the germline V gene are SNHLY and FYNNEI. V gave up 3 bases and J gave up 5 bases; unmatched junction bases: 2. There are 13 residues in the CDR3. The chain's CDR3 is CASSEYRGTEAFF. For the CDR3, the DNA is TGTGCCAGCAGTGAGTACAGGGGGACTGAAGCTTTCTTT.

This clone was picked up a small number of times. The chain joins TRBV24-1 to TRBJ2-1, with 15 bases identical to TRBD2. Trimming took 4 bases from V and 6 from J; bases not matched to a gene: 6. From germline, CDR1 is KGHDR and CDR2 SFDVKD. The CDR3 has 17 residues. CDR3 coding DNA: TGTGCCACCAGTGAACACCGGACTAGCGGGAGGGGCAATGAGCAGTTCTTC. This translates into CATSEHRTSGRGNEQFF.